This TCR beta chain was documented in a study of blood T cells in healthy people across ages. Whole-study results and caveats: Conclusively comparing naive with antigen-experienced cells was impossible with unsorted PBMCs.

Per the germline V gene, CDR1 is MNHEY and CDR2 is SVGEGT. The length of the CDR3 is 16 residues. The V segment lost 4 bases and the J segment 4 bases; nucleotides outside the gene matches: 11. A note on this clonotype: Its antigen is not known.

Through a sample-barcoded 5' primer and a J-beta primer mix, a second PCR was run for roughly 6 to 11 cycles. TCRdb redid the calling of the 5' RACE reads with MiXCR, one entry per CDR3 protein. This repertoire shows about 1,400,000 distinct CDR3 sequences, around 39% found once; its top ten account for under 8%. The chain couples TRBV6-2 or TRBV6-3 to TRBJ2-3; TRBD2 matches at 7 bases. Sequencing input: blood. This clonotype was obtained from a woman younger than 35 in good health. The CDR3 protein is CASSFPGGSFADTQYF. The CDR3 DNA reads TGTGCCAGCAGTTTTCCTGGCGGGAGCTTCGCAGATACGCAGTATTTT.